Each of the 29 T cell receptor beta chains below was sequenced from the same sample in a study of PD-1 blockade in mismatch repair-deficient tumors. Data came from immunoSEQ multiplex PCR; TCRdb stores just in-frame clones and leaves some out. The sample lists approximately 51,000 clones; over 70% were seen once. The material sequenced was peripheral blood, taken 20 weeks after starting pembrolizumab. Source of these receptors: an adult with mismatch repair-deficient cancer.

V usage is TRBV9 and J usage is TRBJ1-3, with D uncertain. The CDR3 is 14 residues long. CDR1 is SGDLS, CDR2 YYNGEE, per germline. The germline V and J ends were trimmed by 4 bases and 4 bases, with 12 bases remaining between them. The DNA of the CDR3 is TGTGCCAGCAGCTACTCGACCGGGGGAAACACCATATATTTT. This translates into CASSYSTGGNTIYF.

In DNA form, the CDR3 reads TGTGCCAGTAGTATAGGATTGGCCAGGGAGGGAGCTTTCTTT. Translating it yields CASSIGLAREGAFF. The J gene is TRBJ1-1, the V gene TRBV19; a weak D match, TRBD1 (5 bases). The CDR3 extends over 14 amino acids. Trimming shortened V by 1 base and J by 10 bases, and 16 bases separated the two germline ends. Germline CDR1 and CDR2: LNHDA and SQIVND (reference sequence).

The V and J genes are TRBV7-8 and TRBJ1-1, with 10 bases identical to TRBD1. The junction had 11 bases not matched to a gene; V was cut back by 5 bases and J by 2 bases. Germline V gives CDR1 SGHVS, CDR2 FQNEAQ. This CDR3 has 17 amino acids. The CDR3 loop is CASSPDRPTGGNTEAFF. As DNA, the CDR3 is TGTGCCAGCAGCCCCGACCGACCGACAGGGGGCAACACTGAAGCTTTCTTT.

The chain carries TRBV7-2 and TRBJ2-1, with 10 bases identical to TRBD2. J was trimmed by 6 bases and V by 5 bases; bases with no gene match: 7. The CDR3 runs to 15 residues. Looked up from germline, CDR1 is SGHTA and CDR2 is FQGNSA. The CDR3: CASSGSGGGGNEQFF. As DNA, the CDR3 is TGTGCCAGCAGCGGGAGCGGGGGGGGCGGCAATGAGCAGTTCTTC.

V and J are TRBV5-4 and TRBJ1-5; D gene unclear. From germline, CDR1 is SGHNT and CDR2 YYREEE (reference sequence). Trimming took off 2 bases at V and 9 bases at J, with 9 bases between the two ends. The CDR3 contains 12 residues. CDR3 in amino acids: CASSLRRGPQHF. Here the CDR3 DNA reads TGTGCCAGCAGCTTAAGGAGAGGGCCCCAGCATTTT.

This chain joins TRBV7-9 and TRBJ2-7, with TRBD2 matching 7 bases. After removal of 1 base from V and 2 bases from J, the junction contained 2 bases not matched to a gene. The CDR3 consists of 14 residues. The V gene's germline CDR1 is SEHNR and CDR2 FQNEAQ (reference sequence). CDR3 coding DNA: TGTGCCAGCAGCTTAGGGGGGGGGACCTACGAGCAGTACTTC. Translating gives CASSLGGGTYEQYF.

The chain carries TRBV19 and TRBJ2-2; possibly TRBD1 or TRBD2 for D (5 bases each). The CDR3 contains 17 residues. Germline V gene lookup returns CDR1 LNHDA and CDR2 SQIVND (reference sequence). The V and J ends lost 5 bases and 0 bases respectively, with 16 bases between them. The CDR3 nucleotides read TGTGCCAGTAGTGCCACGCCGGGACCAGCGAACACCGGGGAGCTGTTTTTT. Translation gives CASSATPGPANTGELFF.

This clone was seen more than once but under ten times. The CDR3 bases are TGTGCCAGTAGTATACGGTGGATTGGCGAAAAACTGTTTTTT. This gives the protein CASSIRWIGEKLFF. The chain couples TRBV19 to TRBJ1-4; D is uncertain. The CDR3 covers 14 residues. Trimming stripped 2 bases from V and 8 bases from J, with 12 bases between. Germline V CDR1 and CDR2: LNHDA, SQIVND (reference sequence).

This clone was counted only a few times. This chain connects TRBV5-6 to TRBJ1-1; D not resolved. CDR3 length: 14 residues. V was cut by 6 bases and J by 4 bases, with 16 bases left in between. CDR1 SGHDT and CDR2 YYEEEE come from the germline V gene. The DNA of the CDR3 is TGTGCCAGCATCAAGAGAGGGTTTGTCACTGAAGCTTTCTTT. It is translated as CASIKRGFVTEAFF.

This clone was recorded once. The gene calls are TRBV27 and TRBJ2-6; perhaps TRBD2 as D (5 bases). V dropped 5 bases and J dropped 0 bases, with 20 bases sitting between them. This CDR3 is 19 amino acids long. The germline CDR1 and CDR2 sequences are MNHEY and SMNVEV (reference sequence). CDR3 loop: CASSPQVPGLISGANVLTF. CDR3 nucleotide sequence: TGTGCCAGCAGTCCCCAGGTGCCGGGGTTAATCTCTGGGGCCAACGTCCTGACTTTC. The full variable domain, its missing parts supplied by reference TRBV27 and TRBJ2-6, is EAQVTQNPRYLITVTGKKLTVTCSQNMNHEYMSWYRQDPGLGLRQIYYSMNVEVTDKGDVPEGYKVSRKEKRNFPLILESPSPNQTSLYFCASSPQVPGLISGANVLTFGAGSRLTVL.

To note about this clone: Relative to the germline gene, one junction end is altered; a read error may explain this. This chain joins TRBV7-7 and TRBJ1-4; TRBD1 is a possible D gene (6 bases). This CDR3 spans 14 amino acids. Germline V gives CDR1 SSHAT, CDR2 FNYEAQ (reference sequence). The CDR3 DNA reads as TGTGCTAGCAGCTCCGGACAGCCTAATGAAAAACTGTTTTTT. The encoded protein is CASSSGQPNEKLFF.

This clone is a singleton in its sample. This sequence joins TRBV15 and TRBJ2-7; the D gene is possibly TRBD1 (6 bases). Germline CDR1 LNHNV, CDR2 YYDKDF (reference sequence). CDR3 length: 15 residues. Trimming stripped 0 bases from V and 3 bases from J, with 12 bases between. CDR3 protein: CATSRDIQGLYEQYF. The CDR3 nucleotides are TGTGCCACCAGCAGAGATATACAGGGCCTCTACGAGCAGTACTTC.

The chain has TRBV19 and TRBJ2-7, with 7 bases that match TRBD1. V gave up 4 bases and J gave up 0 bases; unmatched junction bases: 9. CDR1 is LNHDA, CDR2 SQIVND, per germline (reference sequence). The CDR3 is made up of 16 amino acids. CDR3 DNA sequence: TGTGCCAGTAGTACTCCGGGACAGTCGAGCTCCTACGAGCAGTACTTC. It translates to CASSTPGQSSSYEQYF. Looking up the rest from reference TRBV19 and TRBJ2-7 gives the full variable domain: DGGITQSPKYLFRKEGQNVTLSCEQNLNHDAMYWYRQDPGQGLRLIYYSQIVNDFQKGDIAEGYSVSREKKESFPLTVTSAQKNPTAFYLCASSTPGQSSSYEQYFGPGTRLTVT.

The V call is TRBV5-1, the J call TRBJ2-3; 12 positions match TRBD2. The CDR3 runs to 15 residues. V lost 2 bases and J lost 4; bases outside the gene matches: 2. Looked up from germline, CDR1 is SGHRS and CDR2 is YFSETQ. CDR3 DNA sequence: TGCGCCAGCAGCTTCGGACTAGCGGGGTCAGATACGCAGTATTTT. Translated: CASSFGLAGSDTQYF.

CDR3 amino acids: CASSSGGHTDTQYF. The DNA of the CDR3 is TGCGCCAGCAGCTCGGGGGGTCACACAGATACGCAGTATTTT. The chain joins TRBV5-1 to TRBJ2-3, with 7 bases that match TRBD2. V shed 3 bases, J shed 2 bases, and the junction held 3 bases outside the gene matches. Per germline, CDR1 SGHRS and CDR2 YFSETQ. The CDR3 is 14 residues long.

The V call is TRBV5-1, the J call TRBJ1-3; TRBD1 matches at 8 bases. The V gene end was trimmed by 4 bases and the J gene end by 2 bases; junction bases not matched to a gene: 11. The CDR3 has 17 residues. Looked up from germline, CDR1 is SGHRS and CDR2 is YFSETQ. The CDR3, as DNA: TGCGCCAGCAGCCCAAGACCTTTGGACAGGGCTGGAAACACCATATATTTT. As protein: CASSPRPLDRAGNTIYF.

This clone is medium-sized in the sample. The rearrangement joins TRBV19 to TRBJ1-5; 7 nucleotides agree with TRBD1. Trimming cost V 9 bases and J 4 bases; bases outside gene matches: 9. This CDR3 has 14 residues. Germline V gives CDR1 LNHDA, CDR2 SQIVND (reference sequence). CDR3 in amino acids: CASWTRDSNQPQHF. In nucleotides, the CDR3 is TGTGCCAGCTGGACCCGGGACAGTAATCAGCCCCAGCATTTT.

This chain uses TRBV7-9 with TRBJ2-2; no clear D. The CDR3 has 15 residues. The V gene's germline CDR1 is SEHNR and CDR2 FQNEAQ (reference sequence). With 0 bases removed from V and 3 bases from J, the gap between germline ends came to 8 bases. CDR3 in amino acids: CASSLASQDTGELFF. The DNA of the CDR3 is TGTGCCAGCAGCTTAGCTAGCCAAGACACCGGGGAGCTGTTTTTT.

The gene calls are TRBV6-6 and TRBJ1-6, with TRBD1 as a possible D gene (5 bases). Germline V gene data show CDR1 as MNHNY and CDR2 as SVGAGI (reference sequence). The CDR3 contains 15 residues. The germline V and J ends were trimmed by 2 bases and 7 bases, with 12 bases remaining between them. The CDR3 nucleotides are TGTGCCAGCAGTTACGCGGACATCCGAAATTCACCCCTCCACTTT. This gives the protein CASSYADIRNSPLHF.

The chain has TRBV18 and TRBJ1-2, with D hard to call. V was cut by 4 bases and J by 6 bases, with 12 bases left in between. CDR1 is KGHSH, CDR2 LQKENI, per germline. The CDR3 has 13 amino acids. CDR3 in amino acids: CASSLEGTDGYTF. The DNA for the CDR3 is TGTGCCAGCTCACTAGAGGGTACGGATGGCTACACCTTC.

The chain links TRBV10-3 to TRBJ1-2; unclear D gene. The germline V gene encodes CDR1 ENHRY and CDR2 SYGVKD. CDR3 length: 17 amino acids. The V end was cut by 4 bases, the J end by 4 bases, with 22 bases between. CDR3 in amino acids: CAISVFGSLIEGYGYTF. The CDR3 coding sequence is TGTGCCATCAGTGTTTTCGGGAGCCTGATAGAGGGCTATGGCTACACCTTC.

The rearrangement joins TRBV9 to TRBJ2-2, with TRBD1 matching over 9 bases. There are 15 residues in the CDR3. Per the germline V gene, CDR1 is SGDLS and CDR2 is YYNGEE. V lost 3 bases to trimming and J lost 4 bases; unmatched junction nucleotides: 4. For the CDR3, the DNA is TGTGCCAGCAGCGGCGACAGGGGGAGCACCGGGGAGCTGTTTTTT. It encodes CASSGDRGSTGELFF.

The chain joins TRBV7-9 to TRBJ2-5; weak D call: TRBD2 (5 bases). CDR1 is SEHNR and CDR2 is FQNEAQ in the germline V gene (reference sequence). This CDR3 spans 16 amino acids. The V gene lost 5 bases and the J gene lost 2 bases, with 18 bases spanning the gap. The CDR3 sequence is CASSAVLDSQQETQYF. CDR3 DNA sequence: TGTGCCAGCAGCGCGGTACTAGACTCGCAACAAGAGACCCAGTACTTC.

The chain carries TRBV5-4 and TRBJ2-3; D is undetermined. CDR3 size: 15 residues. The germline gives CDR1 SGHNT, CDR2 YYREEE (reference sequence). Trimming took 6 bases from V and 1 from J, leaving 15 bases between them. CDR3 sequence (DNA): TGTGCCAGCAAAACTTTCCTCCTAGGCACAGATACGCAGTATTTT. It yields the protein CASKTFLLGTDTQYF.

V is TRBV15 and J is TRBJ2-1; D is undetermined. V lost 6 bases, J lost 9 bases, and 12 bases lay in between. Germline CDR1 reads LNHNV; CDR2 reads YYDKDF (reference sequence). This CDR3 has 12 residues. This CDR3 is CATRDGGVEQFF. The CDR3 DNA is TGTGCCACCAGGGATGGTGGGGTTGAGCAGTTCTTC.

The V call is TRBV6-5, the J call TRBJ1-3; D not resolved. The CDR3 contains 15 residues. Trimming pared 5 bases from V and 2 bases from J, leaving 13 bases between. The germline V gene has CDR1 MNHEY and CDR2 SVGAGI. CDR3 protein: CASSPPDGAGNTIYF. The CDR3 bases are TGTGCCAGCAGTCCACCGGACGGGGCTGGAAACACCATATATTTT.

This chain connects TRBV9 to TRBJ2-2, with D unclear. This CDR3 has 11 residues. Germline CDR1 is SGDLS and CDR2 is YYNGEE. V gave up 5 bases and J gave up 5 bases, with 4 bases separating them. The CDR3 coding sequence is TGTGCCAGCAGAGGTACCGGGGAGCTGTTTTTT. Translated: CASRGTGELFF.

The rearrangement links TRBV2 to TRBJ1-3, with no clear D. Trimming stripped 5 bases from V and 4 bases from J, with 18 bases between. The CDR3 runs to 16 residues. The germline V gene encodes CDR1 SNHLY and CDR2 FYNNEI. In nucleotides, the CDR3 is TGTGCCAGCAGTCTACGGGTCTCAGCAATCGGAAACACCATATATTTT. This sequence encodes CASSLRVSAIGNTIYF.

This chain connects TRBV7-2 to TRBJ2-3; TRBD2 might be the D (5 bases). Trimming took 5 bases from V and 5 from J, leaving 14 bases between them. This CDR3 has 14 amino acids. Germline V CDR1 and CDR2: SGHTA, FQGNSA. CDR3 sequence: CASSQKRWQDTQYF. The CDR3 nucleotides read TGTGCCAGCAGCCAAAAGCGGTGGCAAGATACGCAGTATTTT.